Sequencing of this T cell receptor beta chain was carried out in a study of post-analysis software for immune sequencing data. There are a few counts of this clonotype. The antigen is not known. Study conclusions and caveats: Controls had significantly higher normalized Chao1 diversity than multiple sclerosis patients. The F measure placed samples prepared in the same batch into strongly shared clusters. Higher frequency in patients than in controls was seen for 5 or 6 TRBV segments, with TRBV5-6, TRBV5-1 and TRBV20-1 among them.

Carried by the TCR beta cDNA libraries were unique molecular identifiers. Input populations of roughly 0.9 to 10 million T cells gave rise to approximately 500,000 cDNA molecules. Via MiXCR, TCRdb re-called the PCR reads, giving one row per CDR3 protein. The sample includes over 300,000 distinct CDR3 sequences, less than 35% of them seen just once. The CDR3 is 15 amino acids. CDR1 MGHRA and CDR2 YSYEKL come from the germline V gene. V was clipped by 1 base and J by 7 bases; unmatched bases: 6. The receptor's source is a girl aged 5 to 17 with multiple sclerosis. The sequencing sample was made of blood. The genes are TRBV4-1 and TRBJ2-5; 10 bases map to TRBD2. The CDR3 DNA sequence: TGCGCCAGCAGCCAAGGTCTAGCGGGGGAGAGGACCCAGTACTTC. Translating it yields CASSQGLAGERTQYF.